Given below is one T cell receptor (beta chain) in context. Antigen specificity is unknown. These data are taken from a study of T cell repertoires in aging, cancer and after chemotherapy. The study, taken as a whole, reports: Age-matched healthy donors had significantly more diverse, less clonal blood TCR repertoires than untreated cancer patients. Immunological memory after chemotherapy cannot be judged from the repertoire data.

TCR beta rearrangements were amplified from peripheral blood genomic DNA. Multiplex touch-down PCR with TRB-A/B primers amplified rearranged V-D-J TRB sequences. In TCRdb, the multiplex PCR reads were re-called with MiXCR into one record per CDR3 protein. Among just under 10,000 distinct CDR3 sequences listed, approximately 40% were seen once. Looked up from germline, CDR1 is LNHDA and CDR2 is SQIVND (reference sequence). The CDR3 consists of 15 residues. J lost 3 bases, V lost 1 base, and 3 bases had no gene match. This clonotype was obtained from a human donor in good health. The sequenced material came from blood. V gene TRBV19 combines with J gene TRBJ1-5, with TRBD1 matching 7 bases. The DNA of the CDR3 is TGTGCCAGTAGTATAGGGGGACAGTACAATCAGCCCCAGCATTTT. Protein sequence: CASSIGGQYNQPQHF. The full variable domain, its missing parts supplied by reference TRBV19 and TRBJ1-5, is DGGITQSPKYLFRKEGQNVTLSCEQNLNHDAMYWYRQDPGQGLRLIYYSQIVNDFQKGDIAEGYSVSREKKESFPLTVTSAQKNPTAFYLCASSIGGQYNQPQHFGDGTRLSIL.